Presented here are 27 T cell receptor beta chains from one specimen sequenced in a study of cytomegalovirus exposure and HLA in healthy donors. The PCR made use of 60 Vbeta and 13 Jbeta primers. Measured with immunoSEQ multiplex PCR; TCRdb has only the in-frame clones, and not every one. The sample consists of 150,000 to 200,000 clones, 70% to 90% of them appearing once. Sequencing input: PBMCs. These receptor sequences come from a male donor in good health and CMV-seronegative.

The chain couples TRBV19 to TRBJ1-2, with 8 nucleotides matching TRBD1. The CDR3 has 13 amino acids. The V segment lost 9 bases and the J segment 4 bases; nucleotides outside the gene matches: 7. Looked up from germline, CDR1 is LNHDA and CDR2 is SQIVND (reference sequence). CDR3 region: CASLPDRGYGYTF. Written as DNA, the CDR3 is TGTGCCAGCCTCCCCGACAGGGGCTATGGCTACACCTTC.

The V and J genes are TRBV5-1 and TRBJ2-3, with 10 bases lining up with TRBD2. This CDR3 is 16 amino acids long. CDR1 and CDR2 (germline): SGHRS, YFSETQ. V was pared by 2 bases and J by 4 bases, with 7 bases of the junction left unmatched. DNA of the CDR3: TGCGCCAGCAGCTTACTAGCGGGGCAGGCCCCAGATACGCAGTATTTT. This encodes CASSLLAGQAPDTQYF.

CDR3 sequence reads: CASSIQGSYQPQHF. The CDR3 DNA is TGTGCCAGTAGTATACAGGGCTCCTATCAGCCCCAGCATTTT. The chain is built from TRBV19 and TRBJ1-5; D possibly corresponds to TRBD1 (5 bases). The germline CDR1 and CDR2 sequences are LNHDA and SQIVND (reference sequence). With 2 bases removed from V and 5 bases from J, the gap between germline ends came to 10 bases. The CDR3 length is 14 residues. Full variable domain (rest looked up from reference TRBV19 and TRBJ1-5): DGGITQSPKYLFRKEGQNVTLSCEQNLNHDAMYWYRQDPGQGLRLIYYSQIVNDFQKGDIAEGYSVSREKKESFPLTVTSAQKNPTAFYLCASSIQGSYQPQHFGDGTRLSIL.

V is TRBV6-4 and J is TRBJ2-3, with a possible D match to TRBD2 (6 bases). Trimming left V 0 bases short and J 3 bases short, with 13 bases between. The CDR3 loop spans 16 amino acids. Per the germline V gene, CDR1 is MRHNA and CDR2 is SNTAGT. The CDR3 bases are TGTGCCAGCAGTGACTCAGGCGGGATGGGGACAGATACGCAGTATTTT. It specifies CASSDSGGMGTDTQYF.

CDR3 DNA sequence: TGTGCCAGCAGCTTGAGGGTAGCGGGACAAGAGACCCAGTACTTC. It translates to CASSLRVAGQETQYF. The gene calls are TRBV5-4 and TRBJ2-5, with 8 nucleotides matching TRBD2. The CDR3 length is 15 residues. Trimming at V came to 1 base and at J to 2 bases, leaving 4 bases not matched to a gene. Germline V gives CDR1 SGHNT, CDR2 YYREEE (reference sequence).

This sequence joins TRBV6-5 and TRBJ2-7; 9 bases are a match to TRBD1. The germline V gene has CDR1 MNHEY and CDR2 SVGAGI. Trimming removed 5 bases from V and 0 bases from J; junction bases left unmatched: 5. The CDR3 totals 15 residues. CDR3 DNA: TGTGCCAGCAGTAAAAGGACAGGGGCCTCCTACGAGCAGTACTTC. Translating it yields CASSKRTGASYEQYF.

In DNA form, the CDR3 reads TGTGCCAGCATCAACAGGGGGTACATGAACACTGAAGCTTTCTTT. It is translated as CASINRGYMNTEAFF. The rearrangement uses TRBV28 and TRBJ1-1; 8 bases agree with TRBD1. The CDR3 is 15 residues long. Germline CDR1 is MDHEN and CDR2 is SYDVKM. The V and J ends lost 7 bases and 0 bases, in that order; junction bases with no gene match: 7.

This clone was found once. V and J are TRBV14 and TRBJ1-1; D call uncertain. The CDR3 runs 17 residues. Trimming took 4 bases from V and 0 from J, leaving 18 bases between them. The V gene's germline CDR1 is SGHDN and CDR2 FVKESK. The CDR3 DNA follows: TGTGCCAGCAGCCCCAGACGCGGGAAGGGATTGAACACTGAAGCTTTCTTT. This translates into CASSPRRGKGLNTEAFF.

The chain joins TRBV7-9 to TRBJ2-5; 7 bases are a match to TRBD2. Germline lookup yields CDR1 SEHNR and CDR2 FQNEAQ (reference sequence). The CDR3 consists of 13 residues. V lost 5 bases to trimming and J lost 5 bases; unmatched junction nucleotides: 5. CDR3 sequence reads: CASSPGGYETQYF. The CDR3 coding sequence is TGTGCCAGCAGCCCGGGGGGATACGAGACCCAGTACTTC.

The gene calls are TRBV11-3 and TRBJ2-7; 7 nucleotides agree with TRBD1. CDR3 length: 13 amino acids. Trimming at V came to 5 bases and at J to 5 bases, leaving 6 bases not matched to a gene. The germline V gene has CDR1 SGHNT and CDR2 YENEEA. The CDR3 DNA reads TGTGCCAGCAGCCAAACAGGGGTCCACGAGCAGTACTTC. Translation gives CASSQTGVHEQYF.

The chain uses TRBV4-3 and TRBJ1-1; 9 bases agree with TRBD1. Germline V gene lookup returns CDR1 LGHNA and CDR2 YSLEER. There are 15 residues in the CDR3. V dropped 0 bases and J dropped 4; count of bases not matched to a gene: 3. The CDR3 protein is CASSQDSTGGTEAFF. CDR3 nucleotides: TGCGCCAGCAGCCAAGATTCGACAGGGGGCACTGAAGCTTTCTTT.

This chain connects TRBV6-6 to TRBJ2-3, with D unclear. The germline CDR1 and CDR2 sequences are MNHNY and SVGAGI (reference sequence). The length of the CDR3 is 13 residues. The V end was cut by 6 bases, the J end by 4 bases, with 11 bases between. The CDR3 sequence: CASSIRSADTQYF. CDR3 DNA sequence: TGTGCCAGCAGCATCCGGTCCGCAGATACGCAGTATTTT.

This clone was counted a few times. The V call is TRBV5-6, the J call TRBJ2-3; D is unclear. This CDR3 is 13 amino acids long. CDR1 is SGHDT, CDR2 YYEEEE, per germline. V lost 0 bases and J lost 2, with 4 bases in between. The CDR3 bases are TGTGCCAGCAGCTTGGACATCACAGATACGCAGTATTTT. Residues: CASSLDITDTQYF.

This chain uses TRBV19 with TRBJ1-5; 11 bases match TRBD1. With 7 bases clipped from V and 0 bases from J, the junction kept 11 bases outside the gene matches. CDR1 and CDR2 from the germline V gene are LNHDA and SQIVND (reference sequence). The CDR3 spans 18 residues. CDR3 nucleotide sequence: TGTGCCAGTACCCCACAAGGGACAGGGGGATATAGCAATCAGCCCCAGCATTTT. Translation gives CASTPQGTGGYSNQPQHF.

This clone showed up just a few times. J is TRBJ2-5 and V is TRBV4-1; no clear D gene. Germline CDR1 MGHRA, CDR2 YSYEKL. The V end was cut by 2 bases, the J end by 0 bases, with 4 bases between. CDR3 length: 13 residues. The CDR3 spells CASSQPNQETQYF. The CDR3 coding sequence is TGCGCCAGCAGCCAACCAAACCAAGAGACCCAGTACTTC.

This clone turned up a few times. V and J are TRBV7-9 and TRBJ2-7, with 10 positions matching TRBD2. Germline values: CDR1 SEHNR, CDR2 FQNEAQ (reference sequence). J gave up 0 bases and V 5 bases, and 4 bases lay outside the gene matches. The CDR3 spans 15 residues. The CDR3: CASSGSGRSSYEQYF. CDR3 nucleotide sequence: TGTGCCAGCAGCGGTAGCGGGAGGAGCTCCTACGAGCAGTACTTC.

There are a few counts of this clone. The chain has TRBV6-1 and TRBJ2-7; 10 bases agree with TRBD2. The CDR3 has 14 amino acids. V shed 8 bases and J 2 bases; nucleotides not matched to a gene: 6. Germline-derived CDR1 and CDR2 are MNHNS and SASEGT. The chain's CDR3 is CASLGAGGTYEQYF. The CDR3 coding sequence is TGTGCCAGCCTTGGAGCGGGGGGGACCTACGAGCAGTACTTC.

CDR3 bases: TGTGCCAGCAGCTCCCGGACGAGGACTAGCGGGAGGGCCAGAGATACGCAGTATTTT. Translated: CASSSRTRTSGRARDTQYF. V gene TRBV11-2 combines with J gene TRBJ2-3; 15 nucleotides agree with TRBD2. Germline CDR1 and CDR2: SGHAT and FQNNGV. V lost 4 bases, J lost 5 bases, and 13 bases stayed unmatched. The CDR3 loop spans 19 amino acids.

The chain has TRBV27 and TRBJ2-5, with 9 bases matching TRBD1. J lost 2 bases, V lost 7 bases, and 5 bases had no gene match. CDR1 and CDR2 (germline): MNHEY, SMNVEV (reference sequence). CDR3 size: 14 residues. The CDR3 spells CASKSTGGQETQYF. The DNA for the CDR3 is TGTGCCAGCAAATCGACAGGGGGTCAAGAGACCCAGTACTTC.

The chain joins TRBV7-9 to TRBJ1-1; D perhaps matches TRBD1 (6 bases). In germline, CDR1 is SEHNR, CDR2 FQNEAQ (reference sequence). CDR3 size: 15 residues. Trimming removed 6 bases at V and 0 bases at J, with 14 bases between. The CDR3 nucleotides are TGTGCCAGCAGAAATAAGGACAGATTGAACACTGAAGCTTTCTTT. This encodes CASRNKDRLNTEAFF.

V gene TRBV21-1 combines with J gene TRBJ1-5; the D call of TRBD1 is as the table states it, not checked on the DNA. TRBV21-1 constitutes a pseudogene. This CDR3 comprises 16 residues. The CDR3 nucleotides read TGTGCCAGCAGCAAAGCTCGGGACAGGGGGCGTCAGCCCCAGCATTTT. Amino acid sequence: CASSKARDRGRQPQHF.

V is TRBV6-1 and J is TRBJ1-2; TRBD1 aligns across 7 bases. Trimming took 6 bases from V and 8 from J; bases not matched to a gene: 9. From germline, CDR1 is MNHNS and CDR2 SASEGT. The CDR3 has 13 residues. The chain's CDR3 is CASRTDRVGGYTF. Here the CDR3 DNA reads TGTGCCAGCAGGACAGACAGGGTTGGCGGCTACACCTTC.

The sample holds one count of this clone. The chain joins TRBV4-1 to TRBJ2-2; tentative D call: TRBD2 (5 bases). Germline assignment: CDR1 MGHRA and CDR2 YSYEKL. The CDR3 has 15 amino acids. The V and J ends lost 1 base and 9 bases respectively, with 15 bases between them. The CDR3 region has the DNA TGCGCCAGCAGCCAAGGAGTTGCGGGCCACAGGGAGCTGTTTTTT. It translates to CASSQGVAGHRELFF.

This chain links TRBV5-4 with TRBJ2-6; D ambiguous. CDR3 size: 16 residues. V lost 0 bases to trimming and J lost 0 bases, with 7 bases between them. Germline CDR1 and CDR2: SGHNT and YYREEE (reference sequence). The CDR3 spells CASSLVRVSGANVLTF. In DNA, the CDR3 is TGTGCCAGCAGCTTGGTACGGGTCTCTGGGGCCAACGTCCTGACTTTC. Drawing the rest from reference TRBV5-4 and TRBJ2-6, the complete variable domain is ETGVTQSPTHLIKTRGQQVTLRCSSQSGHNTVSWYQQALGQGPQFIFQYYREEENGRGNFPPRFSGLQFPNYSSELNVNALELDDSALYLCASSLVRVSGANVLTFGAGSRLTVL.

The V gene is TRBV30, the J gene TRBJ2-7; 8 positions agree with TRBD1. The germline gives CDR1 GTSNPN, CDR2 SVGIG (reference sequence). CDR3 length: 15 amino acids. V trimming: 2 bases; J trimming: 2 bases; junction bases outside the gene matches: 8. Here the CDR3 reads CAWSIGTGGPYEQYF. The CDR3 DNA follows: TGTGCCTGGAGTATAGGAACAGGGGGTCCCTACGAGCAGTACTTC.

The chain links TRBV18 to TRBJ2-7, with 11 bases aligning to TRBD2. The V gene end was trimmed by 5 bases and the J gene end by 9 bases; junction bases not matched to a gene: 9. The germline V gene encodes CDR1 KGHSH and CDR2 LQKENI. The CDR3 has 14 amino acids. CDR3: CASSMGLAEQVQYF. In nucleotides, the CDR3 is TGTGCCAGCTCAATGGGACTAGCGGAACAGGTGCAGTACTTC. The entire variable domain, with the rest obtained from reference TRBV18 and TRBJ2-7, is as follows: NAGVMQNPRHLVRRRGQEARLRCSPMKGHSHVYWYRQLPEEGLKFMVYLQKENIIDESGMPKERFSAEFPKEGPSILRIQQVVRGDSAAYFCASSMGLAEQVQYFGPGTRLTVT.

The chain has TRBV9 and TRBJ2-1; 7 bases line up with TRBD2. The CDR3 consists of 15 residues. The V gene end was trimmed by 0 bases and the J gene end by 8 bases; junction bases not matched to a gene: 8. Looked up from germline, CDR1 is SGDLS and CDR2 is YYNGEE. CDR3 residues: CASSVEGSGNDEQFF. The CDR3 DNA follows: TGTGCCAGCAGCGTAGAGGGGAGCGGGAACGATGAGCAGTTCTTC.